This entry features one T cell receptor beta chain sequence. Its matching antigen is unknown. This CDR3 contains 15 residues. V was clipped by 0 bases and J by 5 bases, with 10 bases between them. Germline CDR1 is MNHEY and CDR2 is SMNVEV (reference sequence). Sequenced by immunoSEQ multiplex PCR; TCRdb stores in-frame clones only, minus some. The table includes around 190,000 clones, 88% detected once. The data originate from a study of T cell responses to AZD1222 COVID-19 vaccine. Background on the study: Second-dose recipients at about 4 or about 12 weeks were treated as one pooled group. Study-level findings and limits: Among AZD1222 vaccinees, only six were seropositive at baseline. It was only after the peak T cell response that any repertoires were sampled. Spike-wide vaccine-associated CD4 TCRs dominated at 160-218 and 743-854.

The chain links TRBV27 to TRBJ2-2; weak D call: TRBD2 (6 bases). The specimen comprised peripheral blood, sampled on day 0 of AZD1222 vaccination. The sequence derives from an adult in good health. CDR3 in DNA: TGTGCCAGCAGTTTATCAGGAGGGATGACCGGGGAGCTGTTTTTT. Amino acids: CASSLSGGMTGELFF.